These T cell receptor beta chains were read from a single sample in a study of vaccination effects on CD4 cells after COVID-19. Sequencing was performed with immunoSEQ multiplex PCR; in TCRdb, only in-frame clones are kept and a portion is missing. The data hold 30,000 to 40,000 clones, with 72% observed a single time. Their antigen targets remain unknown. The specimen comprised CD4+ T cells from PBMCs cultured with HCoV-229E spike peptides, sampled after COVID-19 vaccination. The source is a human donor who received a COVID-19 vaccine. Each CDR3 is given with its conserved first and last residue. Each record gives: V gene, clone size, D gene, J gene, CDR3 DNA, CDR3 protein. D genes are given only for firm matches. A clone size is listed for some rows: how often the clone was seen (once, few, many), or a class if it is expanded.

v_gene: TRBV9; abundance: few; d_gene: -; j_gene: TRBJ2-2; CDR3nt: TGTGCCAGCAGCACCCGAGGGGACGTCGGGGAGCTGTTTTTT; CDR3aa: CASSTRGDVGELFF
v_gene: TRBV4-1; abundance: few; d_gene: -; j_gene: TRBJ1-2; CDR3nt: TGCGCCAGCAGCCAAGTGAGGAGGAGGGGGGATGGCTACACCTTC; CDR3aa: CASSQVRRRGDGYTF
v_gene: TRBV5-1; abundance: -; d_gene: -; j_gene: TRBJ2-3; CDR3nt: TGCGCCAGCAGCTTGGCCGCCGGCCGGCTCCTCACAGATACGCAGTATTTT; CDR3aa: CASSLAAGRLLTDTQYF
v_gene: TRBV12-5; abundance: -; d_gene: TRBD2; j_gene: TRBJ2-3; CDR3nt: TGTGCTAGTGGGGCGCGGGAGCCAGATACGCAGTATTTT; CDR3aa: CASGAREPDTQYF
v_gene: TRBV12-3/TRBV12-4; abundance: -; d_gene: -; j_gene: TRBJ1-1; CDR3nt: TGTGCCTCCCAGGGGTTCATGAACACTGAAGCTTTCTTT; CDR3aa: CASQGFMNTEAFF
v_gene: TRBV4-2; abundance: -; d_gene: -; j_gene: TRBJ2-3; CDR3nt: TGTGCCAGCAGCCAAGATTCGCGGAGATCCACAGATACGCAGTATTTT; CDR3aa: CASSQDSRRSTDTQYF
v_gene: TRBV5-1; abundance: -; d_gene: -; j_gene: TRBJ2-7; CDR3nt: TGCGCCAGCAGATTTCGGAGTACAGCATCCTACGAGCAGTACTTC; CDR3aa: CASRFRSTASYEQYF
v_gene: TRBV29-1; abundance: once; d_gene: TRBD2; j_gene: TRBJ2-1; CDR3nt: TGCAGCGCTAAACTAGCGGGAGTCCGCGATGAGCAGTTCTTC; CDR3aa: CSAKLAGVRDEQFF
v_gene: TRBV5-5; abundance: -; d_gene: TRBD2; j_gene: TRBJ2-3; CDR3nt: TGTGCCAGCAGCCCACTAGCGGGGTACACAGATACGCAGTATTTT; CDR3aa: CASSPLAGYTDTQYF
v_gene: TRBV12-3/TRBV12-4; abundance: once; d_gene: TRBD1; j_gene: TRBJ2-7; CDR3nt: TGTGCCAGCATGGCAGGGGGCAACTACGAGCAGTACTTC; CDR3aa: CASMAGGNYEQYF
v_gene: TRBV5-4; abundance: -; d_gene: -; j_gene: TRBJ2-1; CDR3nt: TGTGCCAGCAGCTCCATTCTCTCCTACAATGAGCAGTTCTTC; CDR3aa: CASSSILSYNEQFF